This TCR beta chain was found in a study of blood T cell repertoires in COVID-19. Study-level background: Sites in the United States, Italy and Spain provided acute and convalescent COVID-19 samples. T cells, B-cell-depleted T cells, or PBMCs supplied cDNA or gDNA.

There are 14 residues in the CDR3. Trimming stripped 0 bases from V and 1 base from J, with 6 bases between. Germline CDR1 LNHNV, CDR2 YYDKDF (reference sequence). Authors' methods: Estimation of nucleated cell counts relied on the amplification of reference gene primers. Repertoires were generated with immunoSEQ multiplex PCR, while TCRdb's copy carries only in-frame clones and drops some. The D gene and trimming were derived from the DNA, and the V and J assignments and clone size from that table. The top ten hold roughly 21% of the sample, which has fewer than 200,000 clones, about 90% seen once. The chain couples TRBV15 to TRBJ2-5; D remains unclear. This sequence originates from a man between 60 and 75 years old with active or convalescent COVID-19. The specimen was peripheral blood. CDR3 sequence (DNA): TGTGCCACCAGCAGAGATCTCGGCCAAGAGACCCAGTACTTC. As protein: CATSRDLGQETQYF.